This passage covers 29 T cell receptor beta chains from one sample sequenced in a study of blood T cell repertoires in COVID-19. The repertoire was sequenced with immunoSEQ multiplex PCR; TCRdb's copy has only in-frame clones and lacks some. The table lists tens of thousands of clones, around 86% of them singletons. Specimen: peripheral blood. These receptors came from a human donor in a cohort sampled during active COVID-19.

V is TRBV10-3 and J is TRBJ1-2; 8 nucleotides align to TRBD1. V dropped 3 bases and J dropped 7; count of bases not matched to a gene: 7. This CDR3 has 14 residues. Germline CDR1 is ENHRY and CDR2 is SYGVKD. Here the CDR3 reads CAISDDRGLGGYTF. The CDR3 coding sequence is TGTGCCATCAGTGATGACAGGGGACTCGGTGGCTACACCTTC.

A note on this clone: A junction end diverges from the germline sequence, so it may reflect a read error. This sequence joins TRBV2 and TRBJ2-5; the match to TRBD2 covers 8 bases. The CDR3 has 12 amino acids. Germline CDR1 reads SNHLY; CDR2 reads FYNNEI. DNA for the CDR3: TGTGCCAGCAGCGAAAGACTAGCGAAGCTACACTTC. Translated: CASSERLAKLHF. The variable domain in full, with the rest retrieved from reference TRBV2 and TRBJ2-5, is EPEVTQTPSHQVTQMGQEVILRCVPISNHLYFYWYRQILGQKVEFLVSFYNNEISEKSEIFDDQFSVERPDGSNFTLKIRSTKLEDSAMYFCASSERLAKLHFGPGTRLLVL.

V and J are TRBV27 and TRBJ1-6; D call uncertain. Trimming left V 0 bases short and J 10 bases short, with 7 bases between. Germline lookup yields CDR1 MNHEY and CDR2 SMNVEV (reference sequence). The CDR3 is 13 amino acids. The CDR3 nucleotides are TGTGCCAGCAGTTTATCTCCGGTCTCACCCCTCCACTTT. Residues: CASSLSPVSPLHF.

The DNA of the CDR3 is TGTGCCAGTAGTCCGGGGTACCAAGAGACCCAGTACTTC. It translates to CASSPGYQETQYF. The chain couples TRBV19 to TRBJ2-5, with D maybe TRBD2 (5 bases). The V gene's germline CDR1 is LNHDA and CDR2 SQIVND (reference sequence). There are 13 residues in the CDR3. Between the trimmed V and J ends, which lost 5 bases and 0 bases, there was a span of 7 bases.

The chain combines TRBV28 with TRBJ2-7; 7 bases are shared with TRBD1. There are 14 residues in the CDR3. The V gene end was trimmed by 6 bases and the J gene end by 4 bases; junction bases not matched to a gene: 9. Germline assignment: CDR1 MDHEN and CDR2 SYDVKM. The CDR3 protein is CASRSQGVRYEQYF. The DNA of the CDR3 is TGTGCCAGCAGATCCCAGGGGGTCCGGTACGAGCAGTACTTC.

This chain links TRBV5-4 with TRBJ2-1; 8 bases are shared with TRBD2. V trimming: 4 bases; J trimming: 7 bases; junction bases outside the gene matches: 13. The germline V gene has CDR1 SGHNT and CDR2 YYREEE (reference sequence). This CDR3 contains 16 residues. This CDR3 reads CASSPTSGGLWNEQFF. CDR3 coding DNA: TGTGCCAGCAGCCCGACCAGCGGGGGCCTCTGGAATGAGCAGTTCTTC.

J is TRBJ2-1 and V is TRBV10-3; TRBD1 aligns across 9 bases. The germline CDR1 and CDR2 sequences are ENHRY and SYGVKD. Losses at the gene ends were 7 bases for V and 5 bases for J; bases not matched to a gene: 3. The CDR3 runs to 13 residues. For the CDR3, the DNA is TGTGCCATCAACAGGGGGCTGGACAATGAGCAGTTCTTC. It specifies CAINRGLDNEQFF.

The chain employs TRBV7-2 and TRBJ1-2; 8 positions agree with TRBD1. This CDR3 is 13 amino acids long. With 7 bases clipped from V and 7 bases from J, the junction kept 8 bases outside the gene matches. The germline gives CDR1 SGHTA, CDR2 FQGNSA. The CDR3 protein is CASTLTGESGYTF. The CDR3 nucleotides read TGTGCCAGCACCCTGACAGGGGAGTCTGGCTACACCTTC. Supplemented by reference TRBV7-2 and TRBJ1-2, the full variable domain reads GAGVSQSPSNKVTEKGKDVELRCDPISGHTALYWYRQSLGQGLEFLIYFQGNSAPDKSGLPSDRFSAERTGGSVSTLTIQRTQQEDSAVYLCASTLTGESGYTFGSGTRLTVV.

V usage is TRBV7-6 and J usage is TRBJ2-1; D ambiguous. The germline gives CDR1 SGHVS, CDR2 FNYEAQ. The V end lost 7 bases, the J end lost 8 bases, and 9 bases lay between the germline ends. This CDR3 contains 11 residues. CDR3 nucleotides: TGTGCCAGCAATGTGAGAGATGAGCAGTTCTTC. Its protein is CASNVRDEQFF. The full variable domain, completed using reference TRBV7-6 and TRBJ2-1, is GAGVSQSPRYKVTKRGQDVALRCDPISGHVSLYWYRQALGQGPEFLTYFNYEAQQDKSGLPNDRFSAERPEGSISTLTIQRTEQRDSAMYRCASNVRDEQFFGPGTRLTVL.

This chain uses TRBV6-2 or TRBV6-3 with TRBJ1-5; perhaps TRBD1 as D (5 bases). The CDR3 sequence is 14 residues long. The germline V gene encodes CDR1 MNHEY and CDR2 SVGEGT. Deletions cut 4 bases from V and 3 bases from J, with 10 bases between. This chain's CDR3 is CASSSTASNQPQHF. For the CDR3, the DNA is TGTGCCAGCAGTTCGACAGCCTCCAATCAGCCCCAGCATTTT.

The V and J genes are TRBV30 and TRBJ2-3; TRBD2 is a possible D gene (6 bases). The CDR3 is 19 amino acids. Germline CDR1 GTSNPN, CDR2 SVGIG (reference sequence). Trimming cost V 0 bases and J 2 bases, with 24 bases left between them. CDR3 coding DNA: TGTGCCTGGAGTGTACCTCGAATTGGGTCGGACTACCTCACAGATACGCAGTATTTT. It is translated as CAWSVPRIGSDYLTDTQYF. Using reference TRBV30 and TRBJ2-3 for the parts outside the CDR3, the full variable domain is SQTIHQWPATLVQPVGSPLSLECTVEGTSNPNLYWYRQAAGRGLQLLFYSVGIGQISSEVPQNLSASRPQDRQFILSSKKLLLSDSGFYLCAWSVPRIGSDYLTDTQYFGPGTRLTVL.

The chain combines TRBV5-1 with TRBJ2-7, with a tentative D call TRBD2 (6 bases). V lost 0 bases to trimming and J lost 0 bases, with 10 bases between them. Germline CDR1 SGHRS, CDR2 YFSETQ. The CDR3 has 15 residues. The CDR3, as DNA: TGCGCCAGCAGCTTGGGGGGCGGGAACTCCTACGAGCAGTACTTC. It yields the protein CASSLGGGNSYEQYF.

The chain recombines TRBV13 with TRBJ2-6, with TRBD2 identical over 7 bases. Trimming at V came to 7 bases and at J to 2 bases, leaving 20 bases not matched to a gene. CDR3 length: 20 amino acids. CDR1 PRHDT and CDR2 FYEKMQ come from the germline V gene (reference sequence). The CDR3 DNA reads as TGTGCCAGCAACCATCCAGGTAGACTAGCCAATCTACCTGGGGCCAACGTCCTGACTTTC. This codes for CASNHPGRLANLPGANVLTF.

J is TRBJ2-2 and V is TRBV15; no reliable D call. CDR3 length: 13 residues. CDR1 and CDR2 from the germline V gene are LNHNV and YYDKDF (reference sequence). Trimming took off 9 bases at V and 4 bases at J, with 12 bases between the two ends. The CDR3 is CATSTPVTGELFF. CDR3 in DNA: TGTGCCACTTCTACGCCCGTCACCGGGGAGCTGTTTTTT.

The genes are TRBV29-1 and TRBJ2-5; possibly TRBD2 for D (6 bases). CDR1 is SQVTM, CDR2 ANQGSEA, per germline. The CDR3 runs 15 residues. Trimming shortened V by 6 bases and J by 1 base, and 18 bases separated the two germline ends. CDR3: CSVIFLREPQETQYF. The CDR3 DNA reads TGCAGCGTGATATTCTTGCGGGAACCCCAAGAGACCCAGTACTTC.

The CDR3 bases are TGTGCCAGCAGCCAAGATCTCTCAGGGGCAAGGGTTGAAGCTTTCTTT. Amino acid sequence: CASSQDLSGARVEAFF. This sequence joins TRBV4-2 and TRBJ1-1; D is perhaps TRBD1 (6 bases). The CDR3 contains 16 residues. V was shortened by 0 bases and J by 7 bases, with 18 bases between the two germline ends. CDR1 and CDR2 from the germline V gene are LGHNA and YNFKEQ.

V and J are TRBV5-5 and TRBJ2-2; possibly TRBD1 for D (6 bases). From germline, CDR1 is SGHKS and CDR2 YYEKEE (reference sequence). CDR3 size: 14 residues. V dropped 3 bases and J dropped 5 bases, with 11 bases sitting between them. The CDR3: CASSSGQLTGELFF. The CDR3, as DNA: TGTGCCAGCAGCTCAGGACAGTTAACCGGGGAGCTGTTTTTT. Filled out from reference TRBV5-5 and TRBJ2-2, the complete variable domain reads DAGVTQSPTHLIKTRGQQVTLRCSPISGHKSVSWYQQVLGQGPQFIFQYYEKEERGRGNFPDRFSARQFPNYSSELNVNALLLGDSALYLCASSSGQLTGELFFGEGSRLTVL.

The genes are TRBV10-1 and TRBJ1-4, with TRBD1 identical over 7 bases. Germline assignment: CDR1 WNHNN and CDR2 SYGVQD (reference sequence). The CDR3 has 17 amino acids. J lost 8 bases, V lost 6 bases, and 18 bases had no gene match. In DNA form, the CDR3 reads TGCGCCAGCAGCGATGTCCCAGGGGGAAGGAAAGGAGAAAAACTGTTTTTT. Its translation: CASSDVPGGRKGEKLFF.

The chain has TRBV2 and TRBJ2-7; the match to TRBD2 covers 11 bases. The germline CDR1 and CDR2 sequences are SNHLY and FYNNEI. This CDR3 is 16 amino acids long. Germline trimming cut 6 bases from V and 1 base from J; bases unmatched to any gene: 8. This chain's CDR3 is CASSGRTSGLSYEQYF. As DNA, the CDR3 is TGTGCCAGCAGCGGAAGGACTAGCGGGCTATCCTACGAGCAGTACTTC.

The V call is TRBV10-2, the J call TRBJ2-1, with TRBD2 matching over 10 bases. The germline V gene has CDR1 WSHSY and CDR2 SAAADI. The ends lost 5 bases at V and 8 bases at J; junction bases unmatched: 3. This CDR3 is built from 13 residues. DNA of the CDR3: TGCGCCAGCAGTTCTCTAGCGGGAGATGAGCAGTTCTTC. Protein: CASSSLAGDEQFF.

V and J are TRBV6-5 and TRBJ1-1, with 7 bases lining up with TRBD1. Germline V gene sequence: CDR1 MNHEY, CDR2 SVGAGI. The CDR3 has 13 amino acids. After removal of 2 bases from V and 11 bases from J, the junction contained 8 bases not matched to a gene. The DNA for the CDR3 is TGTGCCAGCAGTTACCGACAGGGCAGTTGGGCTTTCTTT. Translated: CASSYRQGSWAFF.

The chain employs TRBV28 and TRBJ2-7; weak D call: TRBD1 (7 bases). Looked up from germline, CDR1 is MDHEN and CDR2 is SYDVKM. The CDR3 covers 16 residues. V lost 6 bases to trimming and J lost 3 bases, with 21 bases between them. CDR3 amino acids: CASRPGGTVRLYEQYF. The CDR3 DNA reads as TGTGCCAGCAGACCAGGGGGGACAGTGAGACTCTACGAGCAGTACTTC. The whole variable domain, remainder taken from reference TRBV28 and TRBJ2-7, is DVKVTQSSRYLVKRTGEKVFLECVQDMDHENMFWYRQDPGLGLRLIYFSYDVKMKEKGDIPEGYSVSREKKERFSLILESASTNQTSMYLCASRPGGTVRLYEQYFGPGTRLTVT.

The rearrangement joins TRBV4-2 to TRBJ2-3, with D perhaps matching TRBD2 (5 bases). The V gene's germline CDR1 is LGHNA and CDR2 YNFKEQ. The length of the CDR3 is 16 residues. Trimming took 4 bases from V and 2 from J, leaving 16 bases between them. The CDR3 nucleotides read TGTGCCAGCAGCCCGGGAAACGGTCTATACACAGATACGCAGTATTTT. This sequence encodes CASSPGNGLYTDTQYF.

This clone occurred once. The rearrangement uses TRBV19 and TRBJ1-4, with 7 bases matching TRBD1. CDR3 length: 14 amino acids. Germline loops: CDR1 LNHDA, CDR2 SQIVND (reference sequence). Losses at the gene ends were 6 bases for V and 8 bases for J; bases not matched to a gene: 9. The CDR3 bases are TGTGCCAGTAGCCTAAGACAGGGAAGCGAAAAACTGTTTTTT. Translation gives CASSLRQGSEKLFF.

V is TRBV6-5 and J is TRBJ2-3, with a possible D match to TRBD2 (5 bases). Per the germline V gene, CDR1 is MNHEY and CDR2 is SVGAGI. CDR3 length: 12 amino acids. Deletions cut 7 bases from V and 1 base from J, with 6 bases between. The CDR3 nucleotides are TGTGCCAGCACGGAGGGCACAGATACGCAGTATTTT. Protein product: CASTEGTDTQYF.

The chain has TRBV30 and TRBJ2-3, with 11 bases aligning to TRBD2. J gave up 3 bases and V 2 bases, and 13 bases lay outside the gene matches. Germline CDR1 and CDR2: GTSNPN and SVGIG (reference sequence). This CDR3 contains 18 residues. CDR3 in amino acids: CAWSRAESSGRLTDTQYF. DNA of the CDR3: TGTGCCTGGAGTAGGGCGGAATCTAGCGGGAGGTTAACAGATACGCAGTATTTT.

The chain couples TRBV5-1 to TRBJ2-5; 8 nucleotides line up with TRBD2. The J segment lost 5 bases and the V segment lost 4 bases, leaving 7 bases of the junction unmatched. The germline V gene has CDR1 SGHRS and CDR2 YFSETQ. This CDR3 has 14 amino acids. CDR3 loop: CASSVSGGRETQYF. The CDR3 DNA reads TGCGCCAGCAGCGTTTCGGGAGGGAGGGAGACCCAGTACTTC.

The chain couples TRBV7-2 to TRBJ1-3, with 8 nucleotides matching TRBD1. Losses at the gene ends were 5 bases for V and 0 bases for J; bases not matched to a gene: 6. The CDR3 sequence is 16 residues long. Germline CDR1 is SGHTA and CDR2 is FQGNSA. The CDR3 DNA sequence: TGTGCCAGCAGCCCGACAGGGGCGTCCTCTGGAAACACCATATATTTT. It yields the protein CASSPTGASSGNTIYF.

With respect to this clone: At one end, the junction sequence differs from germline, possibly due to a read error. Different DNA sequences within this sample yield the same CDR3. This chain joins TRBV5-1 and TRBJ2-7; the match to TRBD1 covers 7 bases. This CDR3 has 14 amino acids. The germline CDR1 and CDR2 sequences are SGHRS and YFSETQ. The CDR3 reads CASSPSGQSYEQYF. The CDR3 DNA is TGCGCCAGCAGCCCATCGGGACAGTCCTATGAGCAGTACTTC.